The TCR beta chain under discussion was sequenced for a study of ipilimumab plus nivolumab after autologous stem cell transplantation. Per germline, CDR1 SGHVS and CDR2 FQNEAQ. The CDR3 has 14 amino acids. V lost 5 bases and J lost 2; bases outside the gene matches: 4. Generated by immunoSEQ multiplex PCR, the TCRdb table keeps only in-frame clones and is missing some. The sample carries approximately 16,000 clones, 65% to 80% recorded once. The sequences come from PBMCs, collected in a trial of ipilimumab plus nivolumab as post-transplant consolidation. The TCR originated in a male donor with primary mediastinal lymphoma. The chain has TRBV7-8 and TRBJ2-7; TRBD1 matches 9 bases. The CDR3 DNA follows: TGTGCCAGCAGCCCGGGACAGGGAGCCTACGAGCAGTACTTC. Protein: CASSPGQGAYEQYF.